The T cell receptor (beta chain) under discussion was sequenced for a study of T cells expressing NK-cell markers (dated by TCRdb to the early 2020s). About the investigation overall: TCR beta-chain repertoires were profiled in sorted CD3+CD56+NKG2C+, CD3+CD56+NKG2C- and CD3+CD56-NKG2C+ T-cell subsets from seven or eight donors. Randomly selected healthy volunteers, three men and five women, were used as the eight sequenced donors. Libraries were sequenced as 2 x 150 bp reads on Illumina HiSeq 2000/2500, MiSeq or NextSeq. Among the eight sequenced donors, seven were HCMV-seropositive and one was HCMV-seronegative. Here is what the overall study found, with its caveats: Those dominant clonotypes were again the most abundant among CD3+CD56-NKG2C+ cells in a handful of donors, at about 25-60.1%. In five to seven donors, the dominant CD3+CD56+NKG2C+ clonotypes were among the top 10 CD8+ clonotypes and accounted for roughly 1.0-7.0% of CD8+ T cells. Whether the expanded NKG2C-expressing T cell clones were specific for HCMV antigens remained unclear.

In the germline V gene, CDR1 corresponds to MNHEY and CDR2 to SVGAGI. The cysteine opens and the phenylalanine closes a CDR3 of 14 amino acids. The record lacks a DNA sequence. As to this clonotype: No cognate antigen has been identified for it.

A commercial ELISA kit detecting HCMV-specific IgG in serum was used to determine HCMV serostatus. Ficoll density gradient centrifugation was used to isolate peripheral blood mononuclear cells from blood. The instrument given in TCRdb is Illumina HiSeq 2000. TCR beta cDNA libraries were made by 5'RACE template switching that added a universal primer site and unique molecular identifiers. Priming for cDNA synthesis came from the TCR beta constant segment, and two successive PCR amplification steps followed. As for the original processing: MIGEC was used to demultiplex reads and group reads by UMI, and MiTCR was used to assemble and quantify clonotypes. To exclude erroneous sequences, only TCR cDNA sequences supported by at least two reads were retained. Downstream repertoire analysis used the tcR package, and clonotypes were matched across fractions by CDR3 nucleotide sequence plus V segment. VDJmatch was used to annotate antigen specificity against VDJdb, with one amino acid substitution in CDR3 permitted. TCRdb reprocessed the reads into one record per CDR3 protein sequence, lacking DNA. TCRdb's processing, not the study's, gives the V and J calls here. The sample table holds 350,000 to 400,000 distinct CDR3 sequences. The ten largest clonotypes hold about 11% of the sample.

The chain couples TRBV6-5 to TRBJ2-1; TCRdb outputs TRBD2, but without DNA this stays unchecked. This clonotype was sampled from a woman aged 45-60 years in good health. Donor details come from another sample of the same person, matched by shared clones. The sequenced sample was blood T cells: a sorted CD56 or NKG2C T cell subset, CD4+ or CD8+ T cells, or bulk PBMC T cells (not recorded which). The CDR3 sequence is CASSYTSGGNEQFF.